Included here is one T cell receptor beta chain sequence, with context. These data belong to a study of blood T cell repertoires in COVID-19. About the study: Samples came from the United States, Italy and Spain, spanning acute and convalescent COVID-19.

TCRdb's table, derived via immunoSEQ multiplex PCR, lists solely in-frame clones and lacks some. The sample yields under 200,000 clones, over 75% seen once. The source material was peripheral blood. The clonotype comes from a man aged 50 to 59 with acute or convalescent COVID-19.

This CDR3 reads CASSFPPYSNQPQHF. As DNA, the CDR3 is TGTGCCAGCAGTTTCCCCCCCTATAGCAATCAGCCCCAGCATTTT. J is TRBJ1-5 and V is TRBV28; D gene uncertain. This CDR3 is built from 15 residues. Germline V lookup: CDR1 MDHEN, CDR2 SYDVKM. V shed 3 bases and J shed 0 bases, with 9 bases lying between them.